In this sample, the clone carrying this T cell receptor (beta chain) turned up a few times. Its antigen is not identified. Library preparation followed earlier protocols using designated TCR primers. TCRdb re-called the PCR reads through MiXCR, storing one row per CDR3 protein. Among over 85,000 distinct CDR3 sequences listed, 30% to 45% were seen once. The germline V gene encodes CDR1 MDHEN and CDR2 SYDVKM. V was clipped by 5 bases and J by 2 bases, with 15 bases between them. This CDR3 is 15 amino acids long. The record originates from a study of molecular identifiers for immune sequencing clone quantification. Findings and limits, study-wide: A single cell's spiked Jurkat TCR RNA was reportedly detectable among about a million naive cells.

The receptor was derived from a human donor in good health. Some libraries in this study had Jurkat cell RNA spiked in. The source material was naive CD8+ T cells from blood, with Jurkat cell RNA spiked in. The sample's subset: FACS-sorted CD8+CD4-CCR7+CD45RA+ naive T cells. V is TRBV28 and J is TRBJ2-5; unclear D gene. CDR3 coding DNA: TGTGCCAGCAGTGCCAGCGACAACATACAAGAGACCCAGTACTTC. Amino acids: CASSASDNIQETQYF.